The rows below give T cell receptor beta chains drawn from one sample of a study of OX40 agonist ivuxolimab in advanced cancers. Profiled with immunoSEQ multiplex PCR; TCRdb holds only in-frame clones, not every one. The sample has roughly 56,000 clones, roughly nine tenths seen once. Sequenced here: CD4+ or CD8+ T cells sorted from blood, sampled in a trial of the OX40 agonist ivuxolimab. The origin of the receptors is an adult with an advanced solid tumor such as melanoma, head and neck, liver or kidney cancer. Each CDR3 is given with its conserved first and last residue. Fields, in order: clone size, V gene, D gene, J gene, CDR3 protein, CDR3 DNA. The D gene is left open where the match is weak. Not every row has a clone size; where given, it reads once, few, many or a size class.

clone size: -; V gene: TRBV11-2; D gene: -; J gene: TRBJ2-3; CDR3 protein: CASSLFPDTQYF; CDR3 DNA: TGTGCCAGCAGCTTATTCCCAGATACGCAGTATTTT
clone size: -; V gene: TRBV7-8; D gene: -; J gene: TRBJ1-1; CDR3 protein: CASSSSTTGTEAFF; CDR3 DNA: TGTGCCAGCAGCTCCTCCACGACGGGCACTGAAGCTTTCTTT
clone size: -; V gene: TRBV5-8; D gene: TRBD1; J gene: TRBJ1-4; CDR3 protein: CASSLGTGTGREKLFF; CDR3 DNA: TGTGCCAGCAGCTTAGGAACCGGGACAGGGAGAGAAAAACTGTTTTTT
clone size: -; V gene: TRBV10-1; D gene: TRBD2; J gene: TRBJ2-1; CDR3 protein: CASSESASGRGYNEQFF; CDR3 DNA: TGCGCCAGCAGTGAGTCTGCTAGCGGGAGGGGCTACAATGAGCAGTTCTTC
clone size: -; V gene: TRBV27; D gene: -; J gene: TRBJ2-3; CDR3 protein: CTSSSTDTQYF; CDR3 DNA: TGTACCAGCTCTAGCACAGATACGCAGTATTTT
clone size: -; V gene: TRBV10-3; D gene: TRBD2; J gene: TRBJ2-7; CDR3 protein: CAISESLVREGISSPYEQYF; CDR3 DNA: TGTGCCATCAGTGAGTCCCTGGTGCGGGAGGGCATTTCGTCCCCCTACGAGCAGTACTTC
clone size: -; V gene: TRBV18; D gene: -; J gene: TRBJ1-5; CDR3 protein: CASSPGGQQPQHF; CDR3 DNA: TGTGCCAGCTCACCAGGAGGGCAACAGCCCCAGCATTTT
clone size: few; V gene: TRBV10-2; D gene: TRBD1; J gene: TRBJ2-5; CDR3 protein: CASSESRTGKVETQYF; CDR3 DNA: TGCGCCAGCAGTGAGTCGCGGACAGGGAAGGTAGAGACCCAGTACTTC
clone size: -; V gene: TRBV27; D gene: -; J gene: TRBJ2-3; CDR3 protein: CASSPTLDTDTQYF; CDR3 DNA: TGTGCCAGTTCTCCGACTCTGGACACAGATACGCAGTATTTT
clone size: -; V gene: TRBV5-1; D gene: -; J gene: TRBJ2-3; CDR3 protein: CASSATGTDTQYF; CDR3 DNA: TGCGCCAGCAGCGCTACGGGCACAGATACGCAGTATTTT
clone size: -; V gene: TRBV30; D gene: -; J gene: TRBJ1-2; CDR3 protein: CACLRGGHGYTF; CDR3 DNA: TGTGCCTGCCTCAGGGGAGGCCATGGCTACACCTTC
clone size: -; V gene: TRBV5-6; D gene: -; J gene: TRBJ1-2; CDR3 protein: CASSYINFGGYTF; CDR3 DNA: TGTGCCAGCAGCTACATTAACTTTGGGGGCTACACCTTC
clone size: -; V gene: TRBV5-6; D gene: -; J gene: TRBJ2-2; CDR3 protein: CASSLTGANTGELFF; CDR3 DNA: TGTGCCAGCAGCTTAACGGGGGCGAACACCGGGGAGCTGTTTTTT
clone size: -; V gene: TRBV6-5; D gene: -; J gene: TRBJ1-1; CDR3 protein: CASSYSTPGAEAFF; CDR3 DNA: TGTGCCAGCAGTTATTCGACCCCCGGGGCTGAAGCTTTCTTT
clone size: -; V gene: TRBV7-9; D gene: -; J gene: TRBJ1-1; CDR3 protein: CASSLDKAATEAFF; CDR3 DNA: TGTGCCAGCAGCTTAGATAAGGCGGCGACTGAAGCTTTCTTT
clone size: -; V gene: TRBV5-1; D gene: -; J gene: TRBJ2-3; CDR3 protein: CASSFGNTQYF; CDR3 DNA: TGCGCCAGCAGCTTTGGAAACACGCAGTATTTT
clone size: -; V gene: TRBV7-3; D gene: -; J gene: TRBJ2-1; CDR3 protein: CASSLTGQTNEQFF; CDR3 DNA: TGTGCCAGCAGCTTAACAGGACAGACTAATGAGCAGTTCTTC
clone size: -; V gene: TRBV6-1; D gene: -; J gene: TRBJ1-4; CDR3 protein: CASSEGSHFGQLFF; CDR3 DNA: TGTGCCAGCAGTGAAGGTTCTCACTTCGGACAGCTGTTTTTT
clone size: -; V gene: TRBV5-1; D gene: -; J gene: TRBJ2-5; CDR3 protein: CASSLLQGQETQYF; CDR3 DNA: TGCGCCAGCAGCTTGCTGCAGGGGCAAGAGACCCAGTACTTC
clone size: -; V gene: TRBV15; D gene: -; J gene: TRBJ2-1; CDR3 protein: CATSQDGEQFF; CDR3 DNA: TGTGCCACCAGTCAGGACGGAGAGCAGTTCTTC
clone size: -; V gene: TRBV19; D gene: -; J gene: TRBJ2-7; CDR3 protein: CASSRVGGSYEQYF; CDR3 DNA: TGTGCCAGTAGCCGGGTGGGGGGCTCATACGAGCAGTACTTC
clone size: -; V gene: TRBV10-3; D gene: TRBD2; J gene: TRBJ2-5; CDR3 protein: CAISGGLAGGTQETQYF; CDR3 DNA: TGTGCCATCAGTGGCGGGCTAGCGGGAGGAACCCAAGAGACCCAGTACTTC
clone size: few; V gene: TRBV6-6; D gene: -; J gene: TRBJ2-3; CDR3 protein: CASCGITVWPDTQYF; CDR3 DNA: TGTGCCAGCTGCGGAATCACGGTCTGGCCAGATACGCAGTATTTT
clone size: -; V gene: TRBV29-1; D gene: -; J gene: TRBJ2-3; CDR3 protein: CSVEKGTGMDTQYF; CDR3 DNA: TGCAGCGTTGAAAAAGGGACCGGGATGGATACGCAGTATTTT
clone size: -; V gene: TRBV30; D gene: TRBD2; J gene: TRBJ2-4; CDR3 protein: CAWNLGLAGALNIQYF; CDR3 DNA: TGTGCCTGGAATTTGGGACTAGCGGGAGCCCTAAACATTCAGTACTTC
clone size: -; V gene: TRBV27; D gene: TRBD1; J gene: TRBJ2-6; CDR3 protein: CASIGTGGERIGANVLTF; CDR3 DNA: TGTGCCAGCATCGGGACAGGGGGCGAACGAATTGGGGCCAACGTCCTGACTTTC
clone size: once; V gene: TRBV29-1; D gene: -; J gene: TRBJ2-1; CDR3 protein: CSVEDLNRMLGEQFF; CDR3 DNA: TGCAGCGTTGAAGATCTGAACAGGATGCTTGGTGAGCAGTTCTTC
clone size: -; V gene: TRBV5-4; D gene: -; J gene: TRBJ2-3; CDR3 protein: CASSSPGPWATDTQYF; CDR3 DNA: TGTGCCAGCAGCTCCCCGGGACCCTGGGCCACAGATACGCAGTATTTT
clone size: -; V gene: TRBV9; D gene: TRBD1; J gene: TRBJ2-7; CDR3 protein: CASSALGTDRPYEQYF; CDR3 DNA: TGTGCCAGCAGCGCACTAGGGACAGACAGACCCTACGAGCAGTACTTC
clone size: -; V gene: TRBV5-1; D gene: -; J gene: TRBJ2-5; CDR3 protein: CASTARRQETQYF; CDR3 DNA: TGCGCCAGCACGGCGAGGAGACAAGAGACCCAGTACTTC
clone size: few; V gene: TRBV30; D gene: TRBD2; J gene: TRBJ2-5; CDR3 protein: CAWRKRGLAGETQYF; CDR3 DNA: TGTGCCTGGAGAAAGAGGGGACTAGCGGGAGAGACCCAGTACTTC
clone size: -; V gene: TRBV19; D gene: TRBD2; J gene: TRBJ2-7; CDR3 protein: CASSLAGGARSSYEQYF; CDR3 DNA: TGTGCCAGTAGTCTCGCGGGAGGGGCCAGGAGCTCCTACGAGCAGTACTTC
clone size: -; V gene: TRBV7-9; D gene: -; J gene: TRBJ1-2; CDR3 protein: CASSFQGVYGYTF; CDR3 DNA: TGTGCCAGCAGCTTCCAAGGGGTCTATGGCTACACCTTC
clone size: -; V gene: TRBV6-5; D gene: -; J gene: TRBJ2-4; CDR3 protein: CASRAGLAKNIQYF; CDR3 DNA: TGTGCCAGCCGAGCGGGCCTAGCCAAAAACATTCAGTACTTC
clone size: -; V gene: TRBV4-2; D gene: TRBD1; J gene: TRBJ1-2; CDR3 protein: CASSQDQGAIYGYTF; CDR3 DNA: TGTGCCAGCAGCCAAGATCAGGGGGCGATCTATGGCTACACCTTC
clone size: -; V gene: TRBV7-8; D gene: -; J gene: TRBJ2-3; CDR3 protein: CASSLENSGDSTDTQYF; CDR3 DNA: TGTGCCAGCAGCTTAGAGAATAGCGGAGATAGCACAGATACGCAGTATTTT
clone size: -; V gene: TRBV19; D gene: -; J gene: TRBJ2-7; CDR3 protein: CASSRSQSYEQYF; CDR3 DNA: TGTGCCAGTAGTAGGTCACAGTCGTACGAGCAGTACTTC
clone size: -; V gene: TRBV7-8; D gene: -; J gene: TRBJ1-1; CDR3 protein: CASSLRHTGSLGTEAFF; CDR3 DNA: TGTGCCAGCAGCTTAAGGCACACCGGGTCTCTAGGAACTGAAGCTTTCTTT
clone size: -; V gene: TRBV5-4; D gene: -; J gene: TRBJ1-2; CDR3 protein: CASSLNAGTYYGYTF; CDR3 DNA: TGTGCCAGCAGCTTGAATGCCGGGACTTACTATGGCTACACCTTC
clone size: once; V gene: TRBV2; D gene: -; J gene: TRBJ2-7; CDR3 protein: CASSRRWGAAYEQYF; CDR3 DNA: TGTGCCAGCAGTCGAAGATGGGGGGCGGCCTACGAGCAGTACTTC
clone size: -; V gene: TRBV5-4; D gene: -; J gene: TRBJ2-7; CDR3 protein: CASSSTAKQGEQYF; CDR3 DNA: TGTGCCAGCAGCTCAACGGCGAAACAAGGCGAGCAGTACTTC
clone size: -; V gene: TRBV9; D gene: -; J gene: TRBJ1-3; CDR3 protein: CASSSQAGGVGNTIYF; CDR3 DNA: TGTGCCAGCAGCTCCCAGGCCGGCGGGGTTGGAAACACCATATATTTT
clone size: -; V gene: TRBV4-1; D gene: -; J gene: TRBJ1-4; CDR3 protein: CASSQDRGNNEKLFF; CDR3 DNA: TGCGCCAGCAGCCAAGATAGGGGGAATAATGAAAAACTGTTTTTT
clone size: -; V gene: TRBV6-1; D gene: -; J gene: TRBJ1-2; CDR3 protein: CASSEGPSVRGYTF; CDR3 DNA: TGTGCCAGCAGTGAAGGTCCGTCGGTGCGGGGCTACACCTTC
clone size: -; V gene: TRBV29-1; D gene: -; J gene: TRBJ2-1; CDR3 protein: CSVSRSYNEQFF; CDR3 DNA: TGCAGCGTGTCAAGATCCTACAATGAGCAGTTCTTC
clone size: -; V gene: TRBV10-3; D gene: -; J gene: TRBJ2-7; CDR3 protein: CAISGPQMYEQYF; CDR3 DNA: TGTGCCATCAGCGGGCCGCAGATGTACGAGCAGTACTTC